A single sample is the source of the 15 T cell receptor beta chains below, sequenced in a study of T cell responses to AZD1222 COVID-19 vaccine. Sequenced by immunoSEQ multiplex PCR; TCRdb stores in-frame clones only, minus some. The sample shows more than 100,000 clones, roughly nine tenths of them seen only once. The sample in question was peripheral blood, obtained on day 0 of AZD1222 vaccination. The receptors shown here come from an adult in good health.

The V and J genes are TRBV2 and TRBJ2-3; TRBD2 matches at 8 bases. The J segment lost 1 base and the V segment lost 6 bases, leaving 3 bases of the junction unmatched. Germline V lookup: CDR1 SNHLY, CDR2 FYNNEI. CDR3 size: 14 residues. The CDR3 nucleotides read TGTGCCAGCAGCCTAGCGGGTCGCACAGATACGCAGTATTTT. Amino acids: CASSLAGRTDTQYF.

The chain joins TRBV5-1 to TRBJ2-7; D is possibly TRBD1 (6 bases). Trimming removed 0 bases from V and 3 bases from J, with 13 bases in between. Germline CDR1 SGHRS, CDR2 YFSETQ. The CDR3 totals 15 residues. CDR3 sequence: CASSLVAGTHYEQYF. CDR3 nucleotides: TGCGCCAGCAGCTTGGTCGCAGGGACACACTACGAGCAGTACTTC.

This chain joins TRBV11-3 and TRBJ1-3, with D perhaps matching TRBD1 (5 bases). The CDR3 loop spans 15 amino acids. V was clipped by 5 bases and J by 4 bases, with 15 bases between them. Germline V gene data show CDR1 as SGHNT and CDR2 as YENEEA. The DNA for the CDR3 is TGTGCCAGCAGCAAAGGGGCTGATGAAGGAAACACCATATATTTT. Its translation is CASSKGADEGNTIYF.

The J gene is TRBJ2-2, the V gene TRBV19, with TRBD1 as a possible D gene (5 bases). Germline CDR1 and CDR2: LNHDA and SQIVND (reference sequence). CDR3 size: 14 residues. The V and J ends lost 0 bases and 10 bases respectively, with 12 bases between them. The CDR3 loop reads CASSIDVEQVELFF. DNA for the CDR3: TGTGCCAGTAGTATAGATGTCGAACAGGTGGAGCTGTTTTTT.

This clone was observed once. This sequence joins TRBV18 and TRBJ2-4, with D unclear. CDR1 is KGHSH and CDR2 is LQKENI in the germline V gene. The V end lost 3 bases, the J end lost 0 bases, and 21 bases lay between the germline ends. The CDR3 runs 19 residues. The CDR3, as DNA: TGTGCCAGCTCACCGGAAAGAGACGTTCAGTCGCTAGCCAAAAACATTCAGTACTTC. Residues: CASSPERDVQSLAKNIQYF.

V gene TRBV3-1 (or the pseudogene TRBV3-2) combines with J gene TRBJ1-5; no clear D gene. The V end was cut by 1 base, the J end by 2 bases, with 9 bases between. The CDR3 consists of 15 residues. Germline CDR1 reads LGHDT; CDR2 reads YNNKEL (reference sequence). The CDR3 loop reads CASSQGKGRNQPQHF. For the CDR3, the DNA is TGTGCCAGCAGCCAAGGTAAGGGTCGCAATCAGCCCCAGCATTTT.

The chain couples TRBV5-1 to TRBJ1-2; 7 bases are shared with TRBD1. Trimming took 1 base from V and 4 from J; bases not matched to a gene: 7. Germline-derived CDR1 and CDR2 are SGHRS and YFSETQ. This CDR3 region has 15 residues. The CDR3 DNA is TGCGCCAGCAGCTTGCGGACAGGAGTTTTCTATGGCTACACCTTC. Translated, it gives CASSLRTGVFYGYTF.

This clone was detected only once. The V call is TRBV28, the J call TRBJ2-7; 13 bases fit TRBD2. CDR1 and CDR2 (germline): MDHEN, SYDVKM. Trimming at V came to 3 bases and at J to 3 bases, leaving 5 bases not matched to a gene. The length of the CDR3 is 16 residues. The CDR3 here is CASSLVGTSGDYEQYF. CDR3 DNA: TGTGCCAGCAGTTTGGTGGGGACTAGCGGGGACTACGAGCAGTACTTC.

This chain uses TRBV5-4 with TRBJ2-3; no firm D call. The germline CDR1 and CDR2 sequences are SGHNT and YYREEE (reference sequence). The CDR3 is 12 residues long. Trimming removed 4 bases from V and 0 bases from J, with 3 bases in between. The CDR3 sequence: CASSLSTDTQYF. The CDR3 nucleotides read TGTGCCAGCAGCCTTAGCACAGATACGCAGTATTTT.

The DNA for the CDR3 is TGTGCCAGCAGTTACTCAGGGGGACATACTTACGAGCAGTACTTC. Translation gives CASSYSGGHTYEQYF. J is TRBJ2-7 and V is TRBV6-5; D is possibly TRBD1 (6 bases). In germline, CDR1 is MNHEY, CDR2 SVGAGI. V was trimmed by 0 bases and J by 4 bases, leaving 13 bases between them. The CDR3 has 15 residues.

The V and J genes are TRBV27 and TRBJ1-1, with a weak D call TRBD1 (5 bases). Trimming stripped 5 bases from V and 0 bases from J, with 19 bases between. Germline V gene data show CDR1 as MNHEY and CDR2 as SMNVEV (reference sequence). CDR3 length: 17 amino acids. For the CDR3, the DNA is TGTGCCAGCAGTAGGACCGGGACGGCGGCGGTGAACACTGAAGCTTTCTTT. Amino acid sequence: CASSRTGTAAVNTEAFF.

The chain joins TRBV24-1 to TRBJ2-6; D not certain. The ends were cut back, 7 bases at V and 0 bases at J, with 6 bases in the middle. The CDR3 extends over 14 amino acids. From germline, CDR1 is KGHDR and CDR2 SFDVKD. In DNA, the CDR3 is TGTGCCACCAGGAGTAACTCTGGGGCCAACGTCCTGACTTTC. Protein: CATRSNSGANVLTF.

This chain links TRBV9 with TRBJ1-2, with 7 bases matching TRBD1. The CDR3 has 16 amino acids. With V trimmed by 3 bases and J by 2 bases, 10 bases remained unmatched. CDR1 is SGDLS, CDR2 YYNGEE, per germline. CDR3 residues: CASSAGGSPVNYGYTF. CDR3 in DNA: TGTGCCAGCAGCGCAGGGGGATCGCCAGTAAACTATGGCTACACCTTC.

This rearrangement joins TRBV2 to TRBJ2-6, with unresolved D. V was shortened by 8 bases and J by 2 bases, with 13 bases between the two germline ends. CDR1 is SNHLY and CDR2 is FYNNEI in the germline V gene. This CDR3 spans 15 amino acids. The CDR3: CASVRFLAGANVLTF. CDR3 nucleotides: TGTGCCAGCGTTAGGTTCCTCGCTGGGGCCAACGTCCTGACTTTC.

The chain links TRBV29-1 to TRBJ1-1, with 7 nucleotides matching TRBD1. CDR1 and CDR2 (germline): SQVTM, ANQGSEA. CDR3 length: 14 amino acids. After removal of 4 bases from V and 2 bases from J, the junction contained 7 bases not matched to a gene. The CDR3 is CSVATGKPNTEAFF. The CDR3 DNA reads TGCAGCGTTGCGACAGGGAAGCCCAACACTGAAGCTTTCTTT.